This TCR beta chain was found in a study of blood T cells in healthy people across ages. About the study: Capture by template switching was about one barcoded beta molecule per two T cells.

Isolation per sample recovered at least 6 million PBMCs. Through a sample-barcoded 5' primer and a J-beta primer mix, a second PCR was run for about 6 to 11 cycles. TCRdb re-analysed the 5' RACE reads in MiXCR, keeping a single row per CDR3 protein. The data contain nearly 800,000 distinct CDR3 sequences, more than 50% of them seen just once; the ten biggest clones take up under 30%. J gave up 0 bases and V 6 bases, and 11 bases lay outside the gene matches. The CDR3 spans 18 residues. Looked up from germline, CDR1 is SGHAT and CDR2 is FQNNGV. This chain joins TRBV11-2 and TRBJ2-1; TRBD2 agrees at 10 bases. The sequencing sample was made of blood. This sequence originates from a man aged 35 to 55 in good health. The CDR3 coding sequence is TGTGCCAGCAGGCGATCTAGCGGGGGTCGAAGCTCCTACAATGAGCAGTTCTTC. Its translation: CASRRSSGGRSSYNEQFF.